The source of this TCR beta chain is a study of CD8 T cell repertoires and HIV-1 epitope variants. In the study overall: Each of Twenty-five Gag and Nef epitope peptides stimulated a separate culture. Broader study findings: A handful of clonotypes recognized Nef KF9, one HW9, none TAALDMSHF. Of fewer than 10 antigen-specific beta clonotypes, about six appeared to cross-react with escape variants.

Profiled with immunoSEQ multiplex PCR; TCRdb holds only in-frame clones, not every one. The sample comprises approximately 4,900 clones, about three fifths of which are singletons, and about 46% rests with the top ten. Worth noting for this clone: The antigen remains unidentified.

The sequenced sample was cultured CD8+ T cells derived from PBMCs. The sequence derives from a male donor with HIV.

In DNA form, the CDR3 reads TGTGCCAGCAGCCTAACCGTTCGTATGGGGACTAGCGACTCCTACGAGCAGTACTTC. This sequence encodes CASSLTVRMGTSDSYEQYF. The J gene is TRBJ2-7, the V gene TRBV28, with 10 nucleotides matching TRBD2. The trim removed 6 bases at V and 0 bases at J, leaving 17 bases unmatched. Germline CDR1 MDHEN, CDR2 SYDVKM. The CDR3 has 19 amino acids.